One and the same sample provided the 24 T cell receptor beta chains below, sequenced in a study of cytomegalovirus exposure and HLA in healthy donors. The PCR was carried out with 60 Vbeta primers and 13 Jbeta primers. Here immunoSEQ multiplex PCR was the method, and the copy in TCRdb shows in-frame clones only, minus some. The sample records over 80,000 clones, about 67% being singletons. Sequenced material: PBMCs. The receptors shown here come from a woman under 30 in good health and CMV-seropositive.

The chain joins TRBV27 to TRBJ2-1, with a tentative D call TRBD1 (6 bases). This CDR3 has 15 residues. The germline CDR1 and CDR2 sequences are MNHEY and SMNVEV (reference sequence). Deletions cut 5 bases from V and 3 bases from J, with 14 bases between. Written as DNA, the CDR3 is TGTGCCAGCAGTCTAACGACAGGTTACTACAATGAGCAGTTCTTC. Its protein product is CASSLTTGYYNEQFF.

The chain employs TRBV2 and TRBJ1-2; 8 positions agree with TRBD1. Germline trimming cut 3 bases from V and 14 bases from J; bases unmatched to any gene: 14. Germline V CDR1 and CDR2: SNHLY, FYNNEI. The length of the CDR3 is 14 residues. The CDR3 loop reads CASSDRDRTTTTTF. CDR3 in DNA: TGTGCCAGCAGTGATCGGGACAGGACTACTACAACTACCTTC.

The chain joins TRBV4-2 to TRBJ2-1; TRBD1 might be the D (6 bases). Germline V gene sequence: CDR1 LGHNA, CDR2 YNFKEQ. This CDR3 is 16 amino acids long. The V gene lost 0 bases and the J gene lost 4 bases, with 13 bases spanning the gap. In DNA form, the CDR3 reads TGTGCCAGCAGCCAAGAGGTACAGGGATCATACAATGAGCAGTTCTTC. It yields the protein CASSQEVQGSYNEQFF.

The genes are TRBV5-6 and TRBJ2-1; 8 nucleotides align to TRBD1. V dropped 3 bases and J dropped 4; count of bases not matched to a gene: 6. The V gene's germline CDR1 is SGHDT and CDR2 YYEEEE. The length of the CDR3 is 15 residues. The CDR3 is CASSSSGGYYNEQFF. DNA for the CDR3: TGTGCCAGCAGCTCCTCAGGGGGCTATTACAATGAGCAGTTCTTC.

The chain recombines TRBV29-1 with TRBJ2-1; D may be TRBD1 (5 bases). The germline V gene has CDR1 SQVTM and CDR2 ANQGSEA. This CDR3 is built from 11 residues. V was pared by 5 bases and J by 10 bases, with 12 bases between. The CDR3 coding sequence is TGCAGCGTTCGACAGATCGGAGAGCAGTTCTTC. Protein product: CSVRQIGEQFF.

V gene TRBV29-1 combines with J gene TRBJ2-5; the match to TRBD2 covers 8 bases. The closer fit of TRBJ2-7 to the DNA end suggests the J call may be wrong. The length of the CDR3 is 16 residues. Germline V gene data show CDR1 as SQVTM and CDR2 as ANQGSEA. CDR3 in DNA: TGCAGCGTTGAAGATCGAGGACTAGCACAATCCTACGAGCAGTACTTC. It codes for CSVEDRGLAQSYEQYF.

The table lists this clone with a count of one. V gene TRBV27 combines with J gene TRBJ1-5; no clear D gene. This CDR3 is 13 amino acids long. V lost 5 bases, J lost 2 bases, and 7 bases lay in between. Germline assignment: CDR1 MNHEY and CDR2 SMNVEV (reference sequence). The CDR3 nucleotides read TGTGCCAGCAGTCGGGGAGGCAATCAGCCCCAGCATTTT. Its protein product is CASSRGGNQPQHF.

The chain combines TRBV5-1 with TRBJ2-2, with D maybe TRBD2 (6 bases). The V end lost 1 base, the J end lost 4 bases, and 11 bases lay between the germline ends. Germline values: CDR1 SGHRS, CDR2 YFSETQ. This CDR3 is built from 15 residues. DNA of the CDR3: TGCGCCAGCAGCTTGTTTGCGGGGAGCACCGGGGAGCTGTTTTTT. It encodes CASSLFAGSTGELFF.

This clone was counted a single time. The chain couples TRBV7-8 to TRBJ1-1; no definite D call. Germline V gives CDR1 SGHVS, CDR2 FQNEAQ. This CDR3 has 15 residues. Trimming left V 1 base short and J 0 bases short, with 9 bases between. CDR3 nucleotides: TGTGCCAGCAGCTTAGTAAGAGGGTTGAACACTGAAGCTTTCTTT. It codes for CASSLVRGLNTEAFF.

The V gene is TRBV4-3, the J gene TRBJ2-3; tentative D call: TRBD2 (6 bases). Trimming pared 1 base from V and 4 bases from J, leaving 21 bases between. Germline V gives CDR1 LGHNA, CDR2 YSLEER. The CDR3 covers 18 residues. This CDR3 is CASSQGGGGISLPDTQYF. The CDR3, as DNA: TGCGCCAGCAGCCAAGGAGGAGGAGGGATAAGTCTCCCAGATACGCAGTATTTT.

The J gene is TRBJ2-5, the V gene TRBV29-1, with 7 bases aligning to TRBD2. CDR1 and CDR2 from the germline V gene are SQVTM and ANQGSEA. CDR3 size: 12 residues. The ends lost 2 bases at V and 11 bases at J; junction bases unmatched: 8. CDR3 sequence: CSVEWAAGEQYF. In DNA, the CDR3 is TGCAGCGTTGAATGGGCGGCGGGGGAGCAGTACTTC. Full variable domain (missing parts from reference TRBV29-1 and TRBJ2-5): SAVISQKPSRDICQRGTSLTIQCQVDSQVTMMFWYRQQPGQSLTLIATANQGSEATYESGFVIDKFPISRPNLTFSTLTVSNMSPEDSSIYLCSVEWAAGEQYFGPGTRLLVL.

The J gene is TRBJ2-1, the V gene TRBV7-3; 8 bases map to TRBD1. Trimming took 2 bases from V and 6 from J; bases not matched to a gene: 6. Looked up from germline, CDR1 is SGHTA and CDR2 is FQGTGA. The CDR3 is 15 amino acids. CDR3 sequence (DNA): TGTGCCAGCAGCTTATTCCAGGGGGCGCCCAATGAGCAGTTCTTC. Translated, it gives CASSLFQGAPNEQFF.

The gene calls are TRBV7-2 and TRBJ1-1; 7 nucleotides match TRBD1. After removal of 1 base from V and 6 bases from J, the junction contained 2 bases not matched to a gene. The CDR3 covers 13 residues. Germline V gives CDR1 SGHTA, CDR2 FQGNSA. As DNA, the CDR3 is TGTGCCAGCAGCTTAGGGGGACAGCCTGAAGCTTTCTTT. This translates into CASSLGGQPEAFF.

This rearrangement joins TRBV6-5 to TRBJ1-5; D unresolved. This CDR3 has 15 amino acids. Trimming took 7 bases from V and 3 from J, leaving 16 bases between them. Per germline, CDR1 MNHEY and CDR2 SVGAGI. The CDR3 reads CASTSLSSVNQPQHF. In DNA, the CDR3 is TGTGCCAGCACCTCACTTAGCTCCGTCAATCAGCCCCAGCATTTT.

DNA for the CDR3: TGCGCCAGCAGCCGGGACACTCAAACCGATACGCAGTATTTT. It yields the protein CASSRDTQTDTQYF. This rearrangement joins TRBV5-1 to TRBJ2-3; TRBD1 is a possible D gene (6 bases). This CDR3 spans 14 amino acids. Germline V gene sequence: CDR1 SGHRS, CDR2 YFSETQ. V was cut by 4 bases and J by 6 bases, with 15 bases left in between.

The chain has TRBV27 and TRBJ1-4, with a tentative D call TRBD1 (6 bases). Germline V lookup: CDR1 MNHEY, CDR2 SMNVEV (reference sequence). V was pared by 6 bases and J by 7 bases, with 12 bases between. This CDR3 comprises 13 residues. In DNA, the CDR3 is TGTGCCAGCAGCAACAGGGAGGGTGAAAAACTGTTTTTT. This sequence encodes CASSNREGEKLFF.

This clone has just a few counts. The chain is built from TRBV29-1 and TRBJ2-1; 10 nucleotides match TRBD2. The trim removed 7 bases at V and 4 bases at J, leaving 4 bases unmatched. Germline CDR1 reads SQVTM; CDR2 reads ANQGSEA. The CDR3 length is 13 residues. The CDR3 DNA reads as TGCAGCGCCGAGCGGGGGGGGTACAATGAGCAGTTCTTC. This sequence encodes CSAERGGYNEQFF.

The genes are TRBV29-1 and TRBJ2-7; D perhaps matches TRBD1 (6 bases). Germline V lookup: CDR1 SQVTM, CDR2 ANQGSEA. V was clipped by 3 bases and J by 2 bases, with 11 bases between them. The CDR3 is made up of 13 amino acids. Here the CDR3 reads CSVEGRGTYEQYF. The CDR3 coding sequence is TGCAGCGTTGAGGGCAGGGGAACCTACGAGCAGTACTTC.

Only one count was recorded for this clone. The rearrangement joins TRBV11-2 to TRBJ1-3; no firm D call. The germline gives CDR1 SGHAT, CDR2 FQNNGV. With 2 bases removed from V and 2 bases from J, the gap between germline ends came to 7 bases. This CDR3 has 14 residues. The CDR3 here is CASSLSGTGNTIYF. CDR3 DNA: TGTGCCAGCAGCTTATCCGGGACTGGAAACACCATATATTTT. The full variable domain, completed using reference TRBV11-2 and TRBJ1-3, is EAGVAQSPRYKIIEKRQSVAFWCNPISGHATLYWYQQILGQGPKLLIQFQNNGVVDDSQLPKDRFSAERLKGVDSTLKIQPAKLEDSAVYLCASSLSGTGNTIYFGEGSWLTVV.

This clone was found a few times. This rearrangement joins TRBV5-5 to TRBJ1-1, with D maybe TRBD1 (5 bases). Between the trimmed V and J ends, which lost 3 bases and 5 bases, there was a span of 14 bases. Germline CDR1 reads SGHKS; CDR2 reads YYEKEE (reference sequence). This CDR3 is built from 14 residues. CDR3 coding DNA: TGTGCCAGCAGCTGGGTGGGGGGAGGTACTGAAGCTTTCTTT. It yields the protein CASSWVGGGTEAFF.

This clone was seen once. The chain carries TRBV7-2 and TRBJ1-2; TRBD1 might be the D (6 bases). There are 13 residues in the CDR3. V was pared by 5 bases and J by 8 bases, with 15 bases between. Germline V gene sequence: CDR1 SGHTA, CDR2 FQGNSA. The CDR3 protein is CASSTRQVKGYTF. The CDR3 DNA follows: TGTGCCAGCAGCACCAGACAGGTTAAGGGCTACACCTTC.

The table lists this clone with a few counts. V usage is TRBV29-1 and J usage is TRBJ2-7; D not certain. Germline-derived CDR1 and CDR2 are SQVTM and ANQGSEA. This CDR3 has 12 residues. V dropped 4 bases and J dropped 4 bases, with 11 bases sitting between them. CDR3 in amino acids: CSVVLTPYEQYF. For the CDR3, the DNA is TGCAGCGTTGTGTTGACACCTTACGAGCAGTACTTC.

The chain couples TRBV19 to TRBJ2-7; TRBD1 agrees at 9 bases. The CDR3 totals 11 residues. From germline, CDR1 is LNHDA and CDR2 SQIVND (reference sequence). Trimming cost V 8 bases and J 5 bases; bases outside gene matches: 1. The CDR3 DNA reads TGTGCCAGTGGACAGGGGCACGAGCAGTACTTC. This sequence encodes CASGQGHEQYF.

This clone was found a few times. The chain recombines TRBV27 with TRBJ1-5; 9 nucleotides match TRBD1. J was trimmed by 5 bases and V by 5 bases; bases with no gene match: 7. CDR3 size: 15 residues. Germline lookup yields CDR1 MNHEY and CDR2 SMNVEV (reference sequence). CDR3 bases: TGTGCCAGCAGTCCGGGACAGGGAACCCATCAGCCCCAGCATTTT. Protein sequence: CASSPGQGTHQPQHF.